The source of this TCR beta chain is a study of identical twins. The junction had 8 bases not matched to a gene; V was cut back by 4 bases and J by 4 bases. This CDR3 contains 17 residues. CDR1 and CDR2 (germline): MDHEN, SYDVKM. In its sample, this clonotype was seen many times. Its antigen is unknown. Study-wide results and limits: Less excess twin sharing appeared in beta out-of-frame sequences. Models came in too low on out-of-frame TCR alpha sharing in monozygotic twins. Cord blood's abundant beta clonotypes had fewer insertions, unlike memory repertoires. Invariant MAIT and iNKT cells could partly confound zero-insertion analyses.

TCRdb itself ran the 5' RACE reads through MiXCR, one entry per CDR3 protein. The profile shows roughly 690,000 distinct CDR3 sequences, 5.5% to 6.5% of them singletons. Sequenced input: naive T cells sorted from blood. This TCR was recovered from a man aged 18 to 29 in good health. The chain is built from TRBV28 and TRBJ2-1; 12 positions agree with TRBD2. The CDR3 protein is CASSSPRTSGVYNEQFF. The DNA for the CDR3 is TGTGCCAGCAGTTCCCCACGGACTAGCGGGGTTTACAATGAGCAGTTCTTC.